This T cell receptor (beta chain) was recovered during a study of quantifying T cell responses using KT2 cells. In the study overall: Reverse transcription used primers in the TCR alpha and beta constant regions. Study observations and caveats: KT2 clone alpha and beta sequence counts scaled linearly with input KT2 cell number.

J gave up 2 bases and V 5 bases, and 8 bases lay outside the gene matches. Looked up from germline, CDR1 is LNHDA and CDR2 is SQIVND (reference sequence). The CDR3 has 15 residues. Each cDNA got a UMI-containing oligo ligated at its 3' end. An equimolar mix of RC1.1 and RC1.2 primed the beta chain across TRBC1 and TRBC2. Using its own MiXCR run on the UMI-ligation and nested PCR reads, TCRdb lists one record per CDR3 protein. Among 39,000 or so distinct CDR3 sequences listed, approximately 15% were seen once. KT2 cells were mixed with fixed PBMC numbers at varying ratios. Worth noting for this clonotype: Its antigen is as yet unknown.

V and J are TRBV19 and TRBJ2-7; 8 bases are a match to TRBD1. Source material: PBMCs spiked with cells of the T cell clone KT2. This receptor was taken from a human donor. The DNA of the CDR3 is TGTGCCAGTAGTTCCTCCGGACAGGGAGCCTACGAGCAGTACTTC. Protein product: CASSSSGQGAYEQYF.